Following are 16 T cell receptor beta chains from one sample sequenced in a study of blood T cell repertoires in COVID-19. Sequencing was performed with immunoSEQ multiplex PCR; in TCRdb, only in-frame clones are kept and a portion is missing. The sample has some 300,000 clones; approximately 84% are singletons. Sequencing was done on a sample of PBMCs or T cells enriched from blood (not recorded which). These receptor sequences come from a woman under 40 who had recovered from COVID-19.

This CDR3 reads CSASRGSGNTIYF. CDR3 in DNA: TGCAGTGCTAGTCGGGGGTCTGGAAACACCATATATTTT. This chain uses TRBV20-1 with TRBJ1-3; D is perhaps TRBD1 (5 bases). Germline V gene lookup returns CDR1 DFQATT and CDR2 SNEGSKA (reference sequence). This CDR3 has 13 residues. Trimming removed 3 bases from V and 1 base from J, with 7 bases in between.

V gene TRBV3-1 (or the pseudogene TRBV3-2) combines with J gene TRBJ2-2; 8 bases are shared with TRBD2. CDR1 is LGHDT, CDR2 YNNKEL, per germline (reference sequence). The CDR3 covers 17 residues. V trimming: 2 bases; J trimming: 3 bases; junction bases outside the gene matches: 8. Here the CDR3 DNA reads TGTGCCAGCAGCCAAACCGGACTAGCATCGGACACCGGGGAGCTGTTTTTT. It yields the protein CASSQTGLASDTGELFF.

CDR3 in amino acids: CASSQDTNNSPLHF. DNA of the CDR3: TGTGCCAGCAGCCAAGACACTAATAATTCACCCCTCCACTTT. The chain joins TRBV3-1 (or the pseudogene TRBV3-2) to TRBJ1-6, with unresolved D. The germline V gene encodes CDR1 LGHDT and CDR2 YNNKEL (reference sequence). The CDR3 has 14 residues. V was shortened by 0 bases and J by 5 bases, with 5 bases between the two germline ends.

The genes are TRBV4-2 and TRBJ1-6; D is unclear. V was clipped by 1 base and J by 6 bases, with 10 bases between them. Germline V gene sequence: CDR1 LGHNA, CDR2 YNFKEQ. The CDR3 covers 15 residues. The CDR3 DNA reads TGTGCCAGCAGCCAAGCGGAGCAGACTAATTCACCCCTCCACTTT. Translated: CASSQAEQTNSPLHF.

The chain carries TRBV20-1 and TRBJ2-3; TRBD2 matches 9 bases. The J segment lost 1 base and the V segment lost 3 bases, leaving 17 bases of the junction unmatched. Germline V gives CDR1 DFQATT, CDR2 SNEGSKA (reference sequence). The CDR3 runs 19 residues. The CDR3 spells CSASRVRRGGHSRTDTQYF. For the CDR3, the DNA is TGCAGTGCTAGTAGGGTCAGGCGGGGGGGCCATTCTCGCACAGATACGCAGTATTTT.

The chain couples TRBV30 to TRBJ1-4; the D is unclear. The CDR3 extends over 11 amino acids. Germline-derived CDR1 and CDR2 are GTSNPN and SVGIG (reference sequence). V lost 2 bases, J lost 7 bases, and 5 bases lay in between. The CDR3 nucleotides are TGTGCCTGGAGTATCGGTGAAAAACTGTTTTTT. It is translated as CAWSIGEKLFF.

The chain employs TRBV29-1 and TRBJ2-1, with 10 nucleotides matching TRBD2. Germline V gene data show CDR1 as SQVTM and CDR2 as ANQGSEA. The CDR3 has 14 amino acids. After removal of 3 bases from V and 3 bases from J, the junction contained 2 bases not matched to a gene. CDR3 protein: CSVELAGVYNEQFF. The CDR3 DNA follows: TGCAGCGTTGAGCTAGCGGGGGTCTACAATGAGCAGTTCTTC.

The rearrangement links TRBV28 to TRBJ1-5; TRBD1 aligns across 8 bases. CDR3 length: 17 amino acids. Germline V CDR1 and CDR2: MDHEN, SYDVKM. V shed 6 bases and J 1 base; nucleotides not matched to a gene: 11. The DNA for the CDR3 is TGTGCCAGCAGCCCAACCCTGGCAGGGGGCAGCAATCAGCCCCAGCATTTT. Protein sequence: CASSPTLAGGSNQPQHF. Together with reference TRBV28 and TRBJ1-5, the CDR3 gives the full variable domain: DVKVTQSSRYLVKRTGEKVFLECVQDMDHENMFWYRQDPGLGLRLIYFSYDVKMKEKGDIPEGYSVSREKKERFSLILESASTNQTSMYLCASSPTLAGGSNQPQHFGDGTRLSIL.

V and J are TRBV7-9 and TRBJ1-1; TRBD1 might be the D (6 bases). CDR1 and CDR2 (germline): SEHNR, FQNEAQ (reference sequence). The CDR3 runs 17 residues. V was trimmed by 5 bases and J by 4 bases, leaving 23 bases between them. The CDR3 DNA follows: TGTGCCAGCAGCCCCACCAGGGGCTTGGGGATGGGCACTGAAGCTTTCTTT. Translated: CASSPTRGLGMGTEAFF.

This clone appeared once. V usage is TRBV20-1 and J usage is TRBJ2-3; no firm D call. CDR1 is DFQATT and CDR2 is SNEGSKA in the germline V gene (reference sequence). V shed 3 bases and J shed 5 bases, with 6 bases lying between them. There are 11 residues in the CDR3. The CDR3 DNA reads TGCAGTGCTAGGTTCAGAGATACGCAGTATTTT. As protein: CSARFRDTQYF.

V and J are TRBV27 and TRBJ2-1; 13 bases map to TRBD2. CDR1 and CDR2 from the germline V gene are MNHEY and SMNVEV (reference sequence). The CDR3 spans 17 residues. Trimming removed 5 bases from V and 5 bases from J; junction bases left unmatched: 9. The CDR3 protein is CASSLLTSGGRDNEQFF. CDR3 sequence (DNA): TGTGCCAGCAGTCTCCTGACTAGCGGGGGGAGAGACAATGAGCAGTTCTTC.

The gene calls are TRBV7-9 and TRBJ2-1, with D possibly matching TRBD2 (6 bases). Between the trimmed V and J ends, which lost 10 bases and 5 bases, there was a span of 18 bases. Germline CDR1 reads SEHNR; CDR2 reads FQNEAQ (reference sequence). CDR3 length equals 14 residues. The CDR3 is CATKKGSGNNEQFF. CDR3 DNA sequence: TGTGCCACCAAGAAGGGTAGCGGCAACAATGAGCAGTTCTTC.

The chain carries TRBV28 and TRBJ1-3, with D possibly being TRBD1 (5 bases). The germline V gene encodes CDR1 MDHEN and CDR2 SYDVKM. The V end lost 5 bases, the J end lost 4 bases, and 24 bases lay between the germline ends. The CDR3 is 18 amino acids. CDR3 in amino acids: CASSERQTGSFLGNTIYF. The CDR3 region has the DNA TGTGCCAGCAGTGAGCGACAGACTGGCTCTTTTTTGGGAAACACCATATATTTT. The full variable domain, its missing parts supplied by reference TRBV28 and TRBJ1-3, is DVKVTQSSRYLVKRTGEKVFLECVQDMDHENMFWYRQDPGLGLRLIYFSYDVKMKEKGDIPEGYSVSREKKERFSLILESASTNQTSMYLCASSERQTGSFLGNTIYFGEGSWLTVV.

The chain couples TRBV5-1 to TRBJ1-2; tentative D call: TRBD1 (5 bases). Trimming pared 3 bases from V and 1 base from J, leaving 16 bases between. Germline lookup yields CDR1 SGHRS and CDR2 YFSETQ. The CDR3 contains 16 residues. DNA for the CDR3: TGCGCCAGCAGCTCGGCCCCAGGGCGGAATAACTATGGCTACACCTTC. Its protein is CASSSAPGRNNYGYTF.

The rearrangement uses TRBV5-1 and TRBJ2-1, with D possibly being TRBD1 (5 bases). Germline loops: CDR1 SGHRS, CDR2 YFSETQ. The CDR3 spans 16 residues. The germline V and J ends were trimmed by 0 bases and 7 bases, with 17 bases remaining between them. CDR3 protein: CASSLGAGQPRNEQFF. Written as DNA, the CDR3 is TGCGCCAGCAGCTTGGGGGCCGGACAACCGAGGAATGAGCAGTTCTTC.

The chain employs TRBV5-1 and TRBJ2-1; possible D gene TRBD1, 6 bases. V was shortened by 3 bases and J by 10 bases, with 23 bases between the two germline ends. CDR1 is SGHRS and CDR2 is YFSETQ in the germline V gene. This CDR3 region has 16 residues. As DNA, the CDR3 is TGCGCCAGCAGCTCGCCGAGCACTGAGACAGGCCGGGAGCAGTTCTTC. Protein sequence: CASSSPSTETGREQFF.